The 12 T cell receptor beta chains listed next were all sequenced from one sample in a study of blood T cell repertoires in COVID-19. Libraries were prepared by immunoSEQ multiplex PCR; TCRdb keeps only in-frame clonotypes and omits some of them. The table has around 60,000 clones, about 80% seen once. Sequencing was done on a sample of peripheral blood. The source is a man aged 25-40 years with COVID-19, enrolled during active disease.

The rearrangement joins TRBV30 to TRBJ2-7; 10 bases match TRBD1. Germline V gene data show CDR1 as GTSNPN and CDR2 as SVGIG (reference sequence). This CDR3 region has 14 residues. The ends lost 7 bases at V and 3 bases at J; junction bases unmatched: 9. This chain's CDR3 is CAYSPGTGDYEQYF. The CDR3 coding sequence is TGTGCCTACTCACCCGGGACAGGGGACTACGAGCAGTACTTC.

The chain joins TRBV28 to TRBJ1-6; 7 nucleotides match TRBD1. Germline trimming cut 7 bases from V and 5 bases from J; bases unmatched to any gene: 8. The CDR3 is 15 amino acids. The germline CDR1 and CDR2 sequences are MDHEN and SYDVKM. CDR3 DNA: TGTGCCAGCATTCAGGGGGTTTGGGATAATTCACCCCTCCACTTT. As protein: CASIQGVWDNSPLHF.

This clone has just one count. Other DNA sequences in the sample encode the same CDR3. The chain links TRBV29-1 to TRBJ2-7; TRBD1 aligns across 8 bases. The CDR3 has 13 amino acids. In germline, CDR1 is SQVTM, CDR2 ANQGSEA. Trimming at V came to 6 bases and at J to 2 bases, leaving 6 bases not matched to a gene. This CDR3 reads CSVTGTGPYEQYF. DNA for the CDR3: TGCAGCGTGACCGGGACAGGCCCCTACGAGCAGTACTTC.

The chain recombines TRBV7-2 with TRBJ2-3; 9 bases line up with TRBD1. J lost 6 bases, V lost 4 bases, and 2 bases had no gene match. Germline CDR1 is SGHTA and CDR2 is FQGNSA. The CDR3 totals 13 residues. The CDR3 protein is CASSWTGEDTQYF. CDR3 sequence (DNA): TGTGCCAGCAGCTGGACAGGGGAGGATACGCAGTATTTT.

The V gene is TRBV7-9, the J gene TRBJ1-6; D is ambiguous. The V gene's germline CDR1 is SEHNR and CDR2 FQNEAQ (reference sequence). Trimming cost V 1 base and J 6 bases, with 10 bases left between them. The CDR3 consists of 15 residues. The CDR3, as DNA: TGTGCCAGCAGCTTAGTTGAGGGCCCTAATTCACCCCTCCACTTT. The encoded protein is CASSLVEGPNSPLHF.

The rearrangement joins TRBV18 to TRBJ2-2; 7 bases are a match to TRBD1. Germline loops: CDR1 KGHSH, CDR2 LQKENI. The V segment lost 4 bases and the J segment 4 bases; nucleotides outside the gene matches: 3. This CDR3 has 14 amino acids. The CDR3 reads CASSQGAPTGELFF. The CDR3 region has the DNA TGTGCCAGCTCACAGGGGGCTCCCACCGGGGAGCTGTTTTTT.

The CDR3 sequence: CASSHSGREHGYTF. The DNA of the CDR3 is TGTGCCAGCTCGCATTCCGGACGGGAGCATGGCTACACCTTC. This rearrangement joins TRBV18 to TRBJ1-2; D gene uncertain. Between the trimmed V and J ends, which lost 6 bases and 6 bases, there was a span of 17 bases. The CDR3 is made up of 14 amino acids. Germline CDR1 KGHSH, CDR2 LQKENI.

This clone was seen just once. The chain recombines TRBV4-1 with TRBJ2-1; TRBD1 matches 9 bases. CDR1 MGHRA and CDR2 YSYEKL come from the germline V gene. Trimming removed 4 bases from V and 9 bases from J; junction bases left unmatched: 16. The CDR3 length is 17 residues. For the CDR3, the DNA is TGCGCCAGCAGCCGGCAATCCGGGACAGGGTACGATGGTGAGCAGTTCTTC. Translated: CASSRQSGTGYDGEQFF.

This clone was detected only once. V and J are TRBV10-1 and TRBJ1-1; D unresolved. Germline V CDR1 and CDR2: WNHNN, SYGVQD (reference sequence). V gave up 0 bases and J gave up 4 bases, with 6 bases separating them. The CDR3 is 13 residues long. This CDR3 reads CASSESSFTEAFF. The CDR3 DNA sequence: TGCGCCAGCAGTGAGTCGTCATTCACTGAAGCTTTCTTT.

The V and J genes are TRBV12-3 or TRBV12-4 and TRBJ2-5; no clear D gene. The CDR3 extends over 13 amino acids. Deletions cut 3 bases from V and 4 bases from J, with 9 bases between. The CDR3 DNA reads TGTGCCAGCAGTTTTAGTTCCCGAGAGACCCAGTACTTC. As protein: CASSFSSRETQYF.

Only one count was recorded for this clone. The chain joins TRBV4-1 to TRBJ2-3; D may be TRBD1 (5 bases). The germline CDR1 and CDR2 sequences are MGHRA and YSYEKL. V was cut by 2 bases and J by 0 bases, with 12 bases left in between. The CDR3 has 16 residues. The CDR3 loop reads CASSQSTTVSTDTQYF. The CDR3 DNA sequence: TGCGCCAGCAGCCAATCTACGACAGTCAGCACAGATACGCAGTATTTT.

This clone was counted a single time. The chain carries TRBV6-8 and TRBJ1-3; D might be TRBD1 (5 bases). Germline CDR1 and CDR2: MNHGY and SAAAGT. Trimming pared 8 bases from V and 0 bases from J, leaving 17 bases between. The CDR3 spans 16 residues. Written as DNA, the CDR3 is TGTGCCAGCGGCCGGAAGGGGCAAACCTCTGGAAACACCATATATTTT. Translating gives CASGRKGQTSGNTIYF.